Presented here are 23 T cell receptor beta chains from one specimen sequenced in a study of cytomegalovirus exposure and HLA in healthy donors. With 60 Vbeta and 13 Jbeta primers, the PCR was carried out. The method was immunoSEQ multiplex PCR; TCRdb's version includes in-frame clones alone and lacks a portion of them. The data show more than 250,000 clones, about 90% seen once. Sequencing used PBMCs. The receptors were gathered from a woman younger than 35 in good health and CMV-seronegative.

The gene calls are TRBV19 and TRBJ1-5, with unresolved D. Trimming shortened V by 9 bases and J by 9 bases, and 21 bases separated the two germline ends. Germline values: CDR1 LNHDA, CDR2 SQIVND (reference sequence). The CDR3 contains 14 residues. CDR3 protein: CASATLSPISPQHF. In DNA form, the CDR3 reads TGTGCCAGCGCGACACTCTCCCCAATCTCGCCCCAGCATTTT.

The CDR3 DNA reads TGCGCCAGCAGTGGGACTAGCGGGGGTGGGACAGATACGCAGTATTTT. This gives the protein CASSGTSGGGTDTQYF. The chain combines TRBV5-1 with TRBJ2-3, with 14 nucleotides matching TRBD2. CDR1 is SGHRS and CDR2 is YFSETQ in the germline V gene. With 5 bases clipped from V and 3 bases from J, the junction kept 5 bases outside the gene matches. The CDR3 totals 16 residues.

V is TRBV7-2 and J is TRBJ1-4, with 7 bases fitting TRBD1. With V trimmed by 5 bases and J by 8 bases, 11 bases remained unmatched. Germline V gene lookup returns CDR1 SGHTA and CDR2 FQGNSA. The CDR3 spans 15 residues. The CDR3 loop is CASSPRDRLREKLFF. CDR3 nucleotides: TGTGCCAGCAGCCCCCGGGACAGACTGAGGGAAAAACTGTTTTTT.

The chain uses TRBV7-7 and TRBJ2-2; a possible D gene is TRBD2 (6 bases). Germline lookup yields CDR1 SSHAT and CDR2 FNYEAQ (reference sequence). This CDR3 is 15 amino acids long. Trimming shortened V by 5 bases and J by 2 bases, and 12 bases separated the two germline ends. The CDR3: CASSPGAFNTGELFF. Written as DNA, the CDR3 is TGTGCCAGCAGCCCGGGAGCCTTTAACACCGGGGAGCTGTTTTTT.

This chain connects TRBV4-1 to TRBJ2-7, with 9 bases that match TRBD2. The trim removed 1 base at V and 2 bases at J, leaving 3 bases unmatched. Germline V CDR1 and CDR2: MGHRA, YSYEKL. This CDR3 spans 15 amino acids. This CDR3 is CASSQGGGAPYEQYF. In DNA form, the CDR3 reads TGCGCCAGCAGCCAAGGCGGGGGGGCCCCCTACGAGCAGTACTTC.

The chain joins TRBV28 to TRBJ1-1; D gene ambiguous. Trimming removed 1 base at V and 2 bases at J, with 14 bases between. This CDR3 has 16 residues. Germline V gene data show CDR1 as MDHEN and CDR2 as SYDVKM. The CDR3 DNA is TGTGCCAGCAGTTTATTATCTGGACTGACCAACACTGAAGCTTTCTTT. It encodes CASSLLSGLTNTEAFF. Variable domain in full (rest from reference TRBV28 and TRBJ1-1): DVKVTQSSRYLVKRTGEKVFLECVQDMDHENMFWYRQDPGLGLRLIYFSYDVKMKEKGDIPEGYSVSREKKERFSLILESASTNQTSMYLCASSLLSGLTNTEAFFGQGTRLTVV.

The chain joins TRBV19 to TRBJ1-2; a weak D match, TRBD1 (5 bases). The length of the CDR3 is 13 residues. Between the trimmed V and J ends, which lost 1 base and 5 bases, there was a span of 8 bases. Germline V gene sequence: CDR1 LNHDA, CDR2 SQIVND (reference sequence). The CDR3 spells CASSIGQPYGYTF. For the CDR3, the DNA is TGTGCCAGTAGTATAGGACAGCCTTATGGCTACACCTTC.

Here the CDR3 reads CASSSQVGVNTEAFF. CDR3 coding DNA: TGTGCCAGCAGCTCCCAGGTGGGAGTGAACACTGAAGCTTTCTTT. This chain uses TRBV9 with TRBJ1-1; D is unclear. V dropped 4 bases and J dropped 0 bases, with 13 bases sitting between them. The V gene's germline CDR1 is SGDLS and CDR2 YYNGEE. The CDR3 length is 15 residues.

This chain joins TRBV5-1 and TRBJ2-3, with a tentative D call TRBD2 (5 bases). Trimming pared 5 bases from V and 1 base from J, leaving 17 bases between. CDR1 is SGHRS, CDR2 YFSETQ, per germline. The CDR3 runs to 16 residues. CDR3 residues: CASSFHHLRGTDTQYF. In DNA, the CDR3 is TGCGCCAGCAGTTTCCATCATCTGCGGGGCACAGATACGCAGTATTTT.

The gene calls are TRBV25-1 and TRBJ2-3; 8 nucleotides agree with TRBD1. Germline V gene sequence: CDR1 MGHDK, CDR2 SYGVNS. The CDR3 contains 13 residues. The CDR3 loop is CTPADRVLDTQYF. DNA for the CDR3: TGTACCCCCGCGGACAGGGTATTAGATACGCAGTATTTT.

This chain links TRBV7-3 with TRBJ1-1; D is undetermined. There are 14 residues in the CDR3. The V gene's germline CDR1 is SGHTA and CDR2 FQGTGA. The V end was cut by 4 bases, the J end by 5 bases, with 14 bases between. The chain's CDR3 is CASSYGGERTEAFF. Written as DNA, the CDR3 is TGTGCCAGCAGCTACGGAGGAGAGAGAACTGAAGCTTTCTTT.

The chain is built from TRBV27 and TRBJ2-3, with 11 bases fitting TRBD2. Looked up from germline, CDR1 is MNHEY and CDR2 is SMNVEV (reference sequence). V lost 4 bases to trimming and J lost 1 base; unmatched junction nucleotides: 4. The CDR3 is made up of 16 amino acids. The CDR3 loop reads CASSSPSGGRTDTQYF. CDR3 DNA: TGTGCCAGCAGTTCCCCTAGCGGGGGGCGCACAGATACGCAGTATTTT.

The V call is TRBV10-3, the J call TRBJ2-7, with 7 bases matching TRBD1. CDR3 length: 13 residues. The trim removed 8 bases at V and 2 bases at J, leaving 6 bases unmatched. CDR1 ENHRY and CDR2 SYGVKD come from the germline V gene. The CDR3 reads CAISSGGTYEQYF. Here the CDR3 DNA reads TGTGCCATCTCATCAGGGGGTACCTACGAGCAGTACTTC.

The CDR3 loop reads CASSLTPTSGGALYEQYF. For the CDR3, the DNA is TGTGCCAGCAGCTTAACCCCGACTAGCGGGGGGGCCTTGTACGAGCAGTACTTC. The chain couples TRBV7-9 to TRBJ2-7; TRBD2 agrees at 14 bases. The germline V gene has CDR1 SEHNR and CDR2 FQNEAQ (reference sequence). The CDR3 has 18 amino acids. The trim removed 2 bases at V and 4 bases at J, leaving 10 bases unmatched.

This chain uses TRBV29-1 with TRBJ2-1; a possible D gene is TRBD1 (6 bases). CDR3 size: 13 residues. The V and J ends lost 6 bases and 4 bases respectively, with 13 bases between them. Per germline, CDR1 SQVTM and CDR2 ANQGSEA. CDR3 DNA: TGCAGCGTCGTGAAGGGGGATTACAATGAGCAGTTCTTC. Translated: CSVVKGDYNEQFF.

The chain links TRBV5-8 to TRBJ2-5, with D perhaps TRBD2 (6 bases). Matching the DNA end better, TRBJ2-7 makes the J call doubtful. The V gene's germline CDR1 is SGHTS and CDR2 YDEGEE. This CDR3 contains 15 residues. The CDR3 region has the DNA TGTGCCAGCAGCTTATACCTGGGGGGTCGGAACGAGCAGTACTTC. It specifies CASSLYLGGRNEQYF.

This clone has a handful of counts. This chain uses TRBV11-2 with TRBJ2-7; D perhaps matches TRBD1 (5 bases). The V and J ends lost 1 base and 2 bases respectively, with 12 bases between them. The CDR3 runs to 15 residues. CDR1 SGHAT and CDR2 FQNNGV come from the germline V gene. The CDR3 bases are TGTGCCAGCAGCTTAGGATTCGCAGGGACCTACGAGCAGTACTTC. Protein product: CASSLGFAGTYEQYF.

The chain couples TRBV13 to TRBJ2-7; TRBD2 matches 10 bases. Trimming took 3 bases from V and 3 from J; bases not matched to a gene: 5. This CDR3 is 15 amino acids long. In germline, CDR1 is PRHDT, CDR2 FYEKMQ (reference sequence). Here the CDR3 DNA reads TGTGCCAGCAGCTTTTCGCCTAGCGGGGGCTACGAGCAGTACTTC. Protein product: CASSFSPSGGYEQYF.

The V and J genes are TRBV19 and TRBJ1-5; D is possibly TRBD1 (6 bases). The CDR3 runs to 12 residues. Per germline, CDR1 LNHDA and CDR2 SQIVND (reference sequence). V was cut by 8 bases and J by 6 bases, with 11 bases left in between. The CDR3 DNA follows: TGTGCCAGTCAGGGGTTGAGTCAGCCCCAGCATTTT. Translated, it gives CASQGLSQPQHF.

The CDR3 nucleotides read TGTGCCAGCAGCTCCCGGACGACAGGCGGTGAGCAGTTCTTC. Protein sequence: CASSSRTTGGEQFF. The chain combines TRBV5-4 with TRBJ2-1, with TRBD1 as a possible D gene (6 bases). Germline loops: CDR1 SGHNT, CDR2 YYREEE (reference sequence). This CDR3 spans 14 amino acids. V lost 3 bases to trimming and J lost 9 bases, with 16 bases between them. Based on the CDR3 plus reference TRBV5-4 and TRBJ2-1, the full variable domain is ETGVTQSPTHLIKTRGQQVTLRCSSQSGHNTVSWYQQALGQGPQFIFQYYREEENGRGNFPPRFSGLQFPNYSSELNVNALELDDSALYLCASSSRTTGGEQFFGPGTRLTVL.

The chain carries TRBV13 and TRBJ2-1; D is unclear. The ends were cut back, 3 bases at V and 9 bases at J, with 12 bases in the middle. This CDR3 region has 13 residues. CDR1 and CDR2 (germline): PRHDT, FYEKMQ (reference sequence). CDR3 residues: CASSFGRQGEQFF. CDR3 DNA: TGTGCCAGCAGCTTCGGCAGGCAAGGTGAGCAGTTCTTC.

The chain combines TRBV5-1 with TRBJ2-7, with a possible D match to TRBD1 (6 bases). The CDR3 runs to 13 residues. Germline-derived CDR1 and CDR2 are SGHRS and YFSETQ. Trimming shortened V by 0 bases and J by 5 bases, and 9 bases separated the two germline ends. CDR3 region: CASSLDRAHEQYF. The CDR3 nucleotides are TGCGCCAGCAGCTTGGACAGGGCCCACGAGCAGTACTTC.

The sample holds a few counts of this clone. The CDR3 protein is CASSVGTVNEKLFF. CDR3 coding DNA: TGTGCCAGCAGCGTAGGGACAGTAAATGAAAAACTGTTTTTT. V is TRBV9 and J is TRBJ1-4, with a tentative D call TRBD1 (6 bases). The ends were cut back, 0 bases at V and 5 bases at J, with 8 bases in the middle. The CDR3 extends over 14 amino acids. Germline lookup yields CDR1 SGDLS and CDR2 YYNGEE.